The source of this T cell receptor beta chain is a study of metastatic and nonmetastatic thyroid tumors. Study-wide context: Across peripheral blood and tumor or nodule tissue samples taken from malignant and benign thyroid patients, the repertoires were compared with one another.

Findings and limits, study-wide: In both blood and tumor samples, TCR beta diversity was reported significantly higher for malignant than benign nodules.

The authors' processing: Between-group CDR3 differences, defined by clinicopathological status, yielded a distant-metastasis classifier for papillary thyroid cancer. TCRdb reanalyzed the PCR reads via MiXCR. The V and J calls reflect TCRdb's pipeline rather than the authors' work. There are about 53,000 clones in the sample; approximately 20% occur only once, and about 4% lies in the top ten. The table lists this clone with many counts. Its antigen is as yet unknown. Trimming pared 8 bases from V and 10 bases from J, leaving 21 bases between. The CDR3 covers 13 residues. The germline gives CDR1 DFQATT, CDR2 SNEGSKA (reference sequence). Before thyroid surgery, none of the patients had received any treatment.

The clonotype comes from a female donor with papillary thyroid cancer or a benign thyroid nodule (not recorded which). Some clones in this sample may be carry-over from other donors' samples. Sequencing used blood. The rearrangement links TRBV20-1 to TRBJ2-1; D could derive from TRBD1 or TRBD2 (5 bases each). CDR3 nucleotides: TGCAGTCCAGACGGCGCCGCCGGGGACGAGCAGTTCTTC. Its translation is CSPDGAAGDEQFF.